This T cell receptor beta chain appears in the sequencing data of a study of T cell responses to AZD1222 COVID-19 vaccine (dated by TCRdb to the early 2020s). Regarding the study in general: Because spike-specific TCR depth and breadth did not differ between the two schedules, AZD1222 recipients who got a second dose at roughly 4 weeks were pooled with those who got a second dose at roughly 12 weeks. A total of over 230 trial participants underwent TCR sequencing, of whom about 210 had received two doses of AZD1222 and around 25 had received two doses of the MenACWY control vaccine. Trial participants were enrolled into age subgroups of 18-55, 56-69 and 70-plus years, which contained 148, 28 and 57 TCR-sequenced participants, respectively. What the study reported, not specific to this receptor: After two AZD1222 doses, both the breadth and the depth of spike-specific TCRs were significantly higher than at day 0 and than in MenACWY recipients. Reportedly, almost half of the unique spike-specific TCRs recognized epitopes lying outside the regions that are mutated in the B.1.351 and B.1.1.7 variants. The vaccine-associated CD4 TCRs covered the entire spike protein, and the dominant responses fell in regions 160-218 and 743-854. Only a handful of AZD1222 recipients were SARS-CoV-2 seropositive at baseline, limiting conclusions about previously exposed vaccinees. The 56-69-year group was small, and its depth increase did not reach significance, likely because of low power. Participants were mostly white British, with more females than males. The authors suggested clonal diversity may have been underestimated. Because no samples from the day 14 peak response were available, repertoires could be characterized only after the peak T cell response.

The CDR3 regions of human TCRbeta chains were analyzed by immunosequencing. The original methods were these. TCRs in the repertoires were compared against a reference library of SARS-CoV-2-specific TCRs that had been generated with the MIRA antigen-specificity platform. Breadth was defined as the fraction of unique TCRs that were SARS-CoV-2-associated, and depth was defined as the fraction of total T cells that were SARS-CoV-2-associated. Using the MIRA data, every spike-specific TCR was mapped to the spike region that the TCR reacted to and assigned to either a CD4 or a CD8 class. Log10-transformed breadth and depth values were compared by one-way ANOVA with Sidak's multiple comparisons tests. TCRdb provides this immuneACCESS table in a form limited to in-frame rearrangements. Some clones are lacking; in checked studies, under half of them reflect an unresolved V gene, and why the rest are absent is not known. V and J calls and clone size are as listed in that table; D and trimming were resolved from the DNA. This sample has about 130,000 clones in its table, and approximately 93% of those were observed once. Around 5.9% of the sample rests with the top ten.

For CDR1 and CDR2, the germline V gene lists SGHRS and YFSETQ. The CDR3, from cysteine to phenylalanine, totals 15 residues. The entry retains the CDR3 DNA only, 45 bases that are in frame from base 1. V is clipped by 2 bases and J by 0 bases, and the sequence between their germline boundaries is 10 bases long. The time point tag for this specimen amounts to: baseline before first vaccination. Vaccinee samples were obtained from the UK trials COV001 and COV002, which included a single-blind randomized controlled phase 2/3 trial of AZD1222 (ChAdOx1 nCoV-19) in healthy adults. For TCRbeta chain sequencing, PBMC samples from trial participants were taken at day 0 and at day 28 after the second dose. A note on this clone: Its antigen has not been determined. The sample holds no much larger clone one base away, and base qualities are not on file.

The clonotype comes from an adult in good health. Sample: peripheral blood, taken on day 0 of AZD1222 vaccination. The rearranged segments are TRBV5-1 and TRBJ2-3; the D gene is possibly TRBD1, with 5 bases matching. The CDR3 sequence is CASSLSGASTDTQYF. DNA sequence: TGCGCCAGCAGCTTAAGTGGGGCAAGCACAGATACGCAGTATTTT.